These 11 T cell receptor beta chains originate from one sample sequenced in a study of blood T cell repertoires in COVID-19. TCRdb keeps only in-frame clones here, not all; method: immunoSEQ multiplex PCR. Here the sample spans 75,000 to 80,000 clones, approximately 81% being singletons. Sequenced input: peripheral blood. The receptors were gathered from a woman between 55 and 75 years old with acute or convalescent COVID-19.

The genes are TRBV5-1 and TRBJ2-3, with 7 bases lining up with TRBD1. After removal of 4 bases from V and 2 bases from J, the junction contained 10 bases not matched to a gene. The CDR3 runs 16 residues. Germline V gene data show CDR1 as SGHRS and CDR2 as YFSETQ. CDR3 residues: CASSPTGTANTDTQYF. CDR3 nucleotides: TGCGCCAGCAGCCCCACGGGGACAGCTAACACAGATACGCAGTATTTT.

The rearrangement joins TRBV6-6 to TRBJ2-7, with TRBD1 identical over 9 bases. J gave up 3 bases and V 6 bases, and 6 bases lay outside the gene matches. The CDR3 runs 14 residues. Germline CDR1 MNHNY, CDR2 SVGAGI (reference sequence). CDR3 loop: CASRPGQGFYEQYF. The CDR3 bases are TGTGCCAGCAGACCGGGACAGGGATTCTACGAGCAGTACTTC.

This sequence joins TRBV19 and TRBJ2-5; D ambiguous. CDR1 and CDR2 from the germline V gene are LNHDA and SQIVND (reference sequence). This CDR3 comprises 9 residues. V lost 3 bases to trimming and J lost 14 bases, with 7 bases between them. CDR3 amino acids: CASSIPVYF. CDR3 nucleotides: TGTGCCAGTAGTATCCCCGTCTACTTC.

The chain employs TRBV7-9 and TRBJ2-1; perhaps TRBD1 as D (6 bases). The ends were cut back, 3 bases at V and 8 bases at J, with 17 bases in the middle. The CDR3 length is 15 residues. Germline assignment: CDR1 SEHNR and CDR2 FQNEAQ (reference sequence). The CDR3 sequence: CASSFIRGDTHEQFF. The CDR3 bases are TGTGCCAGCAGCTTCATCAGGGGCGATACCCATGAGCAGTTCTTC.

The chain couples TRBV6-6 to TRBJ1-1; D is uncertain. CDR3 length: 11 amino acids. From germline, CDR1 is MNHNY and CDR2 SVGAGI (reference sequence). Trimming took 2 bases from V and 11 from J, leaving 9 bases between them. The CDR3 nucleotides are TGTGCCAGCAGTTACAACCAGTTGGCTTTCTTT. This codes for CASSYNQLAFF.

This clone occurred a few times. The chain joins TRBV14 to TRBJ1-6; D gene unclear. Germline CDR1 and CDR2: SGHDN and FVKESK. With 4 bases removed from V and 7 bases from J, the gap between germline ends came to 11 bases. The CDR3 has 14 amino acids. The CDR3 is CASSLRAGNSPLHF. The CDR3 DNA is TGTGCCAGCAGCCTTCGGGCGGGGAATTCACCCCTCCACTTT. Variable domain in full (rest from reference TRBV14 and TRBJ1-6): EAGVTQFPSHSVIEKGQTVTLRCDPISGHDNLYWYRRVMGKEIKFLLHFVKESKQDESGMPNNRFLAERTGGTYSTLKVQPAELEDSGVYFCASSLRAGNSPLHFGNGTRLTVT.

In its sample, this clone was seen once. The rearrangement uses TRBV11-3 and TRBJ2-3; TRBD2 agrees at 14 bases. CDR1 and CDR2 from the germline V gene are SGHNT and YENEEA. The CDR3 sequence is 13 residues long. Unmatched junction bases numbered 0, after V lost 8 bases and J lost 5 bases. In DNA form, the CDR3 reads TGTGCCAGCGGGACTAGCGGGAGAGATACGCAGTATTTT. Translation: CASGTSGRDTQYF.

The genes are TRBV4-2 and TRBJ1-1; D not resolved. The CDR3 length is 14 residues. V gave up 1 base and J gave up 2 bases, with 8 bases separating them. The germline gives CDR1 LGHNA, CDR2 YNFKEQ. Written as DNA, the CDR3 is TGTGCCAGCAGCCAAGTGGGAGGTAACACTGAAGCTTTCTTT. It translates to CASSQVGGNTEAFF.

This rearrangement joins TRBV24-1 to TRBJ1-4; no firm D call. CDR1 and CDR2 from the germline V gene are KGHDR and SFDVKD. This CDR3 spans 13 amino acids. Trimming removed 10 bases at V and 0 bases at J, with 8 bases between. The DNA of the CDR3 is TGTGCCACAAACAGTGCAACTAATGAAAAACTGTTTTTT. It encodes CATNSATNEKLFF.

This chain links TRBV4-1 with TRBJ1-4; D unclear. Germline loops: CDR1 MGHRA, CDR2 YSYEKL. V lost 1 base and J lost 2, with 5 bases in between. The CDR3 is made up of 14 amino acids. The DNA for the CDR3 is TGCGCCAGCAGCCAAGGGCAGACTAATGAAAAACTGTTTTTT. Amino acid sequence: CASSQGQTNEKLFF.

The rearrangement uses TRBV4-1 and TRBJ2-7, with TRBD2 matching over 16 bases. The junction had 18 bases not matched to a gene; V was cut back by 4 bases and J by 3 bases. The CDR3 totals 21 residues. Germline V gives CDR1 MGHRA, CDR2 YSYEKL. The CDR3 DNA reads TGCGCCAGCAGCCGGACGATATTGGGACTAGCGGGGGGGCCTGTGAGCTACGAGCAGTACTTC. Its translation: CASSRTILGLAGGPVSYEQYF.